In this sample, the clone carrying this T cell receptor beta chain turned up a few times. The limits of the CDR3 on the DNA are not certain, so only TCRdb's listed CDR3 is given. As to time point: after trial treatment. Treatment indicated: LDRT plus nivolumab, ipilimumab, low-dose cyclophosphamide and aspirin (RACIN trial). The donors' treatment consisted of nivolumab, ipilimumab, aspirin, low-dose cyclophosphamide and low-dose radiotherapy. The record originates from a study of low-dose radiotherapy and immunotherapy resistance in tumors. About the research overall: Cohort 1 was given 0.5 Gy per fraction every 2 weeks, for 6.5 Gy total. Both drugs were delivered intravenously to patients (nivolumab 240 mg every two weeks and ipilimumab 1 mg/kg every six weeks).

The CDR3 extends over 15 residues, inclusive of both ends. A constant-region primer paired with the V-primer adapter amplified TCRs over approximately 18 PCR cycles. Amplification (by in vitro transcription) was performed on isolated mRNA. TCRdb re-called the reads through MiXCR, storing one row per CDR3 protein. Seen here are 40,000 to 65,000 distinct CDR3 sequences, around a third observed once, and the top ten hold 8% to 10%. This rearrangement joins TRBV12-3 or TRBV12-4 to TRBJ2-2; the DNA was not used to check the table's D call, TRBD1. This clonotype was sampled from a male donor with rectosigmoid adenocarcinoma. Sample: PBMCs, taken after low-dose radiotherapy plus immunotherapy. The CDR3 protein is CASSWGPQTGELFFF.